A selection of T cell receptor beta chains follows, all from one sample in a study of shared clonotypes between healthy human individuals. TCRdb keeps only in-frame clones here, not all; method: immunoSEQ multiplex PCR. The profile shows some 89,000 clones, less than 80% of them singletons. Sequences were obtained from memory CD8+ T cells sorted from blood. These receptors originate from a man aged 30-40 years in good health. Each CDR3 is given with its conserved first and last residue. The D gene is left open where the match is weak. Clone size is stated in some rows and not others, as once, few, many or a class when expanded.

>15|NA|TRBJ2-1|TRBV2|TRBD2
TGTGCCAGCAATGGGGAGTCTAGCGGGAGCTATGAGCAGTTCTTC
CASNGESSGSYEQFF
>14|many|TRBJ2-1|TRBV6-4|TRBD2
TGTGCCAGCAGTGACTCCGGGACTAGCGGAGGGCAGTTCTTC
CASSDSGTSGGQFF
>14|NA|TRBJ2-1|TRBV9|TRBD2
TGTGCCAGCAGCAAACTAGCGGAGAACAATGAGCAGTTCTTC
CASSKLAENNEQFF
>15|many|TRBJ1-2|TRBV4-1|NA
TGCGCCAGCAGCCAAGATACCCCGGGGTACTATGGCTACACCTTC
CASSQDTPGYYGYTF
>16|NA|TRBJ2-3|TRBV12-5|NA
TGTGCTAGTGGTTTGGGTTTGGGCGGGAACACAGATACGCAGTATTTT
CASGLGLGGNTDTQYF
>13|NA|TRBJ2-7|TRBV7-8|NA
TGTGCCAGCAGCTTCTCAGGGACCTACGAGCAGTACTTC
CASSFSGTYEQYF
>14|few|TRBJ2-1|TRBV2|NA
TGTGCCAGCAGTGAGCCCTCTCGTTACAATGAGCAGTTCTTC
CASSEPSRYNEQFF
>17|few|TRBJ1-1|TRBV10-1|NA
TGCGCCAGCAGTGCCAACAGGGCGGGGCGGGAGAACACTGAAGCTTTCTTT
CASSANRAGRENTEAFF
>16|NA|TRBJ2-2|TRBV9|NA
TGTGCCAGCACCAGAGCCCGGGAGAGAGGGACCGGGGAGCTGTTTTTT
CASTRARERGTGELFF
>18|NA|TRBJ2-1|TRBV28|NA
TGTGCCAGCAGTTTATTTGCAAAGTGGTGGATATGGTCCAATGAGCAGTTCTTC
CASSLFAKWWIWSNEQFF
>16|NA|TRBJ2-7|TRBV27|TRBD1
TGTGCCAGCAGTTTATCGGTGGGGGACAGGGGAAACGAGCAGTACTTC
CASSLSVGDRGNEQYF
>17|NA|TRBJ2-7|TRBV11-2|TRBD2
TGTGCCAGCAGCTTACGTACCAGCGGGAATCCTTCCTACGAGCAGTACTTC
CASSLRTSGNPSYEQYF
>15|once|TRBJ2-3|TRBV5-1|TRBD2
TGCGCCAGCAGCTTGGATGGGACTAGTACAGATACGCAGTATTTT
CASSLDGTSTDTQYF
>15|NA|TRBJ2-3|TRBV18|TRBD1
TGTGCCAGCTCACCTACTGGGACAGGGGGACTCTCGCAGTATTTT
CASSPTGTGGLSQYF
>13|NA|TRBJ1-1|TRBV6-1|NA
TGTGCCAGCAGTGAGAGTATGAACACTGAAGCTTTCTTT
CASSESMNTEAFF